Listed below are T cell receptor beta chains from one sample, sequenced in a study of shared clonotypes between healthy human individuals. The protocol was immunoSEQ multiplex PCR, while the TCRdb copy is restricted to in-frame clones and leaves out a portion. The sample has some 2 million clones; 85% to 95% are singletons. Sequencing input: naive CD4+ T cells sorted from blood. The receptors shown here come from a man younger than 30 in good health. Each CDR3 is given with its conserved first and last residue. A D gene is named only where the DNA matches it firmly. Some rows mark clone size as missing; the rest say once, few, many or name a class of expanded clone.

>TRBD1|TRBJ1-5|.|TRBV5-6
TGTGCCAGCAGCTGGAACGGACAGGACAATCAGCCCCAGCATTTT
CASSWNGQDNQPQHF
>.|TRBJ2-3|.|TRBV18
TGTGCCAGCTCAAGGACTGCCACAGATACGCAGTATTTT
CASSRTATDTQYF
>.|TRBJ2-5|.|TRBV2
TGTGCCAGCAATGGGAGGATAGAGACCCAGTACTTC
CASNGRIETQYF
>.|TRBJ1-6|.|TRBV28
TGTGCCAGCAGATATACAGGGACCGGCAATTCACCCCTCCACTTT
CASRYTGTGNSPLHF
>.|TRBJ2-2|.|TRBV2
TGTGCCAGCAGTGTTTCAGGGTTCACCGGGGAGCTGTTTTTT
CASSVSGFTGELFF
>.|TRBJ2-3|.|TRBV5-1
TGCGCCAGCAGCAGGGGGATCTTGGGAGTGGGGACAGATACGCAGTATTTT
CASSRGILGVGTDTQYF
>.|TRBJ2-7|.|TRBV28
TGTGCCAGCACGCCTCAGGGTGGTAACCACGAGCAGTACTTC
CASTPQGGNHEQYF
>.|TRBJ1-1|.|TRBV5-1
TGCGCCACCTCTCAAGGGGAGTTGAACACTGAAGCTTTCTTT
CATSQGELNTEAFF
>TRBD2|TRBJ2-7|.|TRBV11-2
TGTGCCAGCAGCTTAGGATTGGGTCGGGAGGGATACACCTACGAGCAGTACTTC
CASSLGLGREGYTYEQYF
>TRBD1|TRBJ2-5|.|TRBV2
TGTGCCAGCAGTGAAACGGGGACAGTGGGCCAAGAGACCCAGTACTTC
CASSETGTVGQETQYF
>.|TRBJ2-5|.|TRBV29-1
TGCAGCTCCTATGAGGGAGAGACCCAGTACTTC
CSSYEGETQYF
>TRBD1|TRBJ2-7|.|TRBV10-3
TGTGCCATCAGTGGCGGACAGGGGTACGAGCAGTACTTC
CAISGGQGYEQYF
>.|TRBJ2-7|once|TRBV28
TGTGCCAGCAGCCAAGTTGGGTCCGGGGGTTACGAGCAGTACTTC
CASSQVGSGGYEQYF
>.|TRBJ2-5|.|TRBV2
TGTGCCAGCAGTACAGAGCAAGAGACCCAGTACTTC
CASSTEQETQYF
>.|TRBJ2-1|once|TRBV4-3
TGCGCCAGCAGCCAAGAGAGGGGGAATGAGCAGTTCTTC
CASSQERGNEQFF
>TRBD1|TRBJ1-6|.|TRBV5-6
TGTGCCAGCAGCGAGCTGGGACAGGGCCTCAATTCACCCCTCCACTTT
CASSELGQGLNSPLHF
>TRBD1|TRBJ1-2|.|TRBV29-1
TGCAGCGTTATACAGGGGGCCTCCGGTGAGGGCTACACCTTC
CSVIQGASGEGYTF
>TRBD1|TRBJ1-1|.|TRBV29-1
TGCAGCGTTGTGGGACAGGGGAGTCTGGTGAACACTGAAGCTTTCTTT
CSVVGQGSLVNTEAFF
>TRBD2|TRBJ2-1|.|TRBV18
TGTGCCAGCTCACCACCGAATAGCGGGGTGCGCTACAATGAGCAGTTCTTC
CASSPPNSGVRYNEQFF
>.|TRBJ2-5|.|TRBV18
TGTGCCAGCTCACGATCAGGGAGTTGGGAGACCCAGTACTTC
CASSRSGSWETQYF
>.|TRBJ2-7|.|TRBV2
TGTGCCAGCAGTGCCCCCCGGAACGAGCAGTACTTC
CASSAPRNEQYF
>TRBD1|TRBJ2-3|.|TRBV5-1
TGCGCCAGCAGCTTGGTGGACAGGGCCCTTGGCACCACCCCAGATACGCAGTATTTT
CASSLVDRALGTTPDTQYF
>.|TRBJ2-7|.|TRBV4-3
TGCGCCAGCAGCCAAGATCCCCCATCGGGGGCCCTTTCCTACGAGCAGTACTTC
CASSQDPPSGALSYEQYF
>.|TRBJ1-5|.|TRBV28
TGTGCCAGCACCATAGGAGGGGGATATAGTGGTCAGCCCCAGCATTTT
CASTIGGGYSGQPQHF
>TRBD1|TRBJ2-4|.|TRBV18
TGTGCCAGCTCACGATCATTGGACAGGGTGAACTTC
CASSRSLDRVNF
>.|TRBJ1-1|.|TRBV30
TGTGCCCGCCGGGGGGGGAGATCGGGTGCTTTCTTT
CARRGGRSGAFF
>TRBD1|TRBJ2-7|.|TRBV5-1
TGCGCCAGCAGGGCCGGGACAGGGAACGAGCAGTACTTC
CASRAGTGNEQYF
>.|TRBJ2-7|.|TRBV10-1
TGCGCCAGCAGTGATGGAGGTTCCAAATCCTACGAGCAGTACTTC
CASSDGGSKSYEQYF
>TRBD2|TRBJ2-1|.|TRBV11-2
TGTGCCAGCAGCTTAGCCGGGAGCGGGGGTTTCTTC
CASSLAGSGGFF
>.|TRBJ2-7|.|TRBV10-3
TGTGCCATCAGTGTCCTTCGAGACCGCCCCTACGAGCAGTACTTC
CAISVLRDRPYEQYF
>.|TRBJ1-5|many|TRBV28
TGTGCCAGCAACTTTGGAGAGGCCCAGCATTTT
CASNFGEAQHF
>TRBD1|TRBJ2-3|.|TRBV19
TGTGCCAGTAGGGACAGGGGAAGCACAGATACGCAGTATTTT
CASRDRGSTDTQYF
>TRBD2|TRBJ2-7|.|TRBV10-2
TGCGCCAGCAGTGAGGGCGGGAGGAATCTGTACTTC
CASSEGGRNLYF
>TRBD1|TRBJ2-1|few|TRBV5-1
TGCGCCAGCAGCCAAACAGGGGTTGAAACCTACAATGAGCAGTTCTTC
CASSQTGVETYNEQFF
>TRBD1|TRBJ1-2|.|TRBV13
TGTGCCAGCAGCTTAGGCGCTGGGACAGGGGATCTTGGTGGCTACACCTTC
CASSLGAGTGDLGGYTF
>.|TRBJ1-5|once|TRBV7-2
TGTGCCAGCAGCTTCTTCGGGGAGGGTCAGCCCCAGCATTTT
CASSFFGEGQPQHF
>TRBD2|TRBJ2-1|.|TRBV30
TGTGCCTGGAAGTGGCTAGCGGTTCGCGATGAGCAGTTCTTC
CAWKWLAVRDEQFF
>TRBD2|TRBJ2-3|once|TRBV5-1
TGCGCCAGCAGCTTGGGGTTAGCGGGGGACACAGATACGCAGTATTTT
CASSLGLAGDTDTQYF
>.|TRBJ2-3|.|TRBV5-4
TGTGCCAGCAGCCTCCGAGGCGGCCAGACGGGAGATACGCAGTATTTT
CASSLRGGQTGDTQYF
>.|TRBJ1-6|.|TRBV9
TGTGCCAGCAGCGTAGGATGGGGTTATAATTCACCCCTCCACTTT
CASSVGWGYNSPLHF
>.|TRBJ1-4|.|TRBV6-1
TGTGCCAGCAGTGAACGGCACAGGGCTCCTAATGAAAAACTGTTTTTT
CASSERHRAPNEKLFF
>TRBD2|TRBJ2-1|.|TRBV30
TGTGCTGGGACTAGCGGGAGTGTTGAGCAGTTCTTC
CAGTSGSVEQFF
>.|TRBJ2-7|.|TRBV5-1
TGCGCCAGCAGCTTACAGGGCAGGGAGGACGAGCAGTACTTC
CASSLQGREDEQYF
>.|TRBJ2-3|.|TRBV5-4
TGTGCCAGCAGCTTGGCCGCGAAGGGCCCTAGCACAGATACGCAGTATTTT
CASSLAAKGPSTDTQYF
>TRBD1|TRBJ2-4|once|TRBV18
TGTGCCAGCTCACCTTCAGGGGGCAAAAACATTCAGTACTTC
CASSPSGGKNIQYF
>TRBD1|TRBJ1-4|.|TRBV6-1
TGTGCCAGCAGTGATTTTTTAGGGACAGGGTCTGAAAAACTGTTTTTT
CASSDFLGTGSEKLFF
>.|TRBJ2-6|.|TRBV4-1
TGCGCCAGCAGCCCTTTACCATCGGGGGCCAACGTCCTGACTTTC
CASSPLPSGANVLTF
>TRBD1|TRBJ1-1|many|TRBV7-2
TGTGCCAGCAGCTCCAGACAGGGATCGAACACTGAAGCTTTCTTT
CASSSRQGSNTEAFF
>TRBD1|TRBJ2-5|.|TRBV5-1
TGCGCCAGCAGCTTGGCGACAGGGGTCGATCAAGAGACCCAGTACTTC
CASSLATGVDQETQYF
>.|TRBJ2-2|.|TRBV12-2
TGTGCAAGTCGCGACTCGGGACTAGCGGGACCAAACTCGAACACCGGGGAGCTGTTTTTT
CASRDSGLAGPNSNTGELFF